These T cell receptor beta chains were read from a single sample in a study of blood T cell repertoires in COVID-19. TCRdb's copy holds only in-frame clones and misses some; the assay was immunoSEQ multiplex PCR. This sample has around 270,000 clones, with approximately 83% found just once. The sample taken for sequencing was peripheral blood. The receptors were gathered from a person aged 70 to 85 with COVID-19, enrolled during active disease. CDR3s include the opening cysteine and the closing phenylalanine or tryptophan. A D gene is named only where the DNA matches it firmly. Some rows have no size entry. The others give once, few or many, or a class for an expanded clone.

- | - | TRBJ2-7 | TRBV7-6 | CASSLASRGPTTYEQYF | TGTGCCAGCAGCTTAGCAAGCAGGGGCCCAACTACCTACGAGCAGTACTTC
TRBD2 | - | TRBJ2-7 | TRBV6-5 | CASSSRLAGGPYEQYF | TGTGCCAGCAGTTCCCGACTAGCGGGGGGGCCTTACGAGCAGTACTTC
TRBD1 | - | TRBJ1-4 | TRBV19 | CASSISRTGGSTNEKLFF | TGTGCCAGTAGTATCTCTCGGACAGGGGGCTCGACTAATGAAAAACTGTTTTTT
- | - | TRBJ2-7 | TRBV4-3 | CASSQEPRGPYEQYF | TGCGCCAGCAGCCAAGAACCCAGGGGACCTTACGAGCAGTACTTC
- | - | TRBJ1-5 | TRBV6-5 | CASSSGANNQPQHF | TGTGCCAGCAGTTCAGGGGCTAACAATCAGCCCCAGCATTTT
TRBD1 | - | TRBJ2-5 | TRBV5-1 | CASSSPTGVGETQYF | TGCGCCAGCAGCTCCCCCACAGGGGTCGGAGAGACCCAGTACTTC
TRBD1 | - | TRBJ1-6 | TRBV19 | CASNTNRGRASPLHF | TGTGCCAGTAATACCAACAGGGGCCGAGCGTCACCCCTCCACTTT
- | - | TRBJ2-2 | TRBV19 | CASSMGGAAGELFF | TGTGCCAGTAGTATGGGTGGGGCGGCCGGGGAGCTGTTTTTT
- | - | TRBJ1-4 | TRBV25-1 | CASKEGAVNEKLFF | TGTGCCAGCAAGGAGGGAGCCGTTAATGAAAAACTGTTTTTT
TRBD1 | once | TRBJ2-3 | TRBV5-6 | CASSFGQGARRTDTQYF | TGTGCCAGCAGCTTCGGACAGGGGGCGCGGCGCACAGATACGCAGTATTTT
- | once | TRBJ2-3 | TRBV27 | CASSFRGQYTDTQYF | TGTGCCAGCAGCTTTCGGGGACAATACACTGATACGCAGTATTTT
TRBD1 | - | TRBJ1-5 | TRBV19 | CASRTTGQGRDQPQHF | TGTGCCAGTAGGACAACTGGACAGGGACGGGATCAGCCCCAGCATTTT
TRBD1 | many | TRBJ2-2 | TRBV6-5 | CASSYSWNRGGELFF | TGTGCCAGCAGTTACTCCTGGAACAGGGGCGGGGAGCTGTTTTTT
TRBD1 | - | TRBJ1-2 | TRBV6-4 | CASSPGQGAGYTF | TGTGCCAGCAGTCCAGGACAGGGTGCCGGCTACACCTTC
TRBD1 | few | TRBJ2-7 | TRBV4-1 | CASSQNRGTYEQYF | TGCGCCAGCAGCCAAAACAGGGGAACCTACGAGCAGTACTTC
- | once | TRBJ2-5 | TRBV5-1 | CASSQVVGRGETQYF | TGCGCCAGCAGCCAAGTGGTGGGTCGGGGGGAGACCCAGTACTTC
TRBD2 | - | TRBJ2-7 | TRBV6-6 | CASSSPGTSGVHEQYF | TGTGCCAGCAGTTCCCCCGGGACTAGCGGAGTCCACGAGCAGTACTTC
TRBD2 | - | TRBJ2-4 | TRBV5-1 | CASSLDGGAAKNIQYF | TGCGCCAGCAGCTTGGACGGGGGGGCTGCCAAAAACATTCAGTACTTC
- | - | TRBJ2-7 | TRBV20-1 | CSAEQSYEQYF | TGCAGTGCAGAACAGTCCTACGAGCAGTACTTC
- | few | TRBJ1-2 | TRBV5-6 | CASSLGDYLYGYTF | TGTGCCAGCAGCTTGGGGGACTACCTCTATGGCTACACCTTC
- | few | TRBJ2-2 | TRBV28 | CASRGTVNTGELFF | TGTGCCAGCCGGGGGACAGTGAACACCGGGGAGCTGTTTTTT
- | - | TRBJ1-5 | TRBV27 | CASSETFSNQPQHF | TGTGCCAGCAGTGAGACATTTAGCAATCAGCCCCAGCATTTT
- | - | TRBJ1-1 | TRBV6-5 | CASSKLLTEAFF | TGTGCCAGCAGTAAACTTCTGACTGAAGCTTTCTTT
- | - | TRBJ1-5 | TRBV5-1 | CASSRTGSRDQPQHF | TGCGCCAGCAGCCGAACGGGGTCAAGGGATCAGCCCCAGCATTTT
TRBD1 | - | TRBJ1-6 | TRBV5-6 | CASSSEGTGGHSPLHF | TGTGCCAGCAGCTCCGAAGGGACAGGGGGACACTCACCCCTCCACTTT
- | - | TRBJ1-3 | TRBV9 | CASSVATAGNTIYF | TGTGCCAGCAGCGTAGCTACAGCTGGAAACACCATATATTTT
- | - | TRBJ2-3 | TRBV9 | CASSGLLLSTDTQYF | TGTGCCAGCAGCGGACTGTTACTAAGCACAGATACGCAGTATTTT
TRBD2 | - | TRBJ2-2 | TRBV4-3 | CASSNAGSGRANTGELFF | TGCGCCAGCAGCAACGCGGGTAGCGGGAGGGCGAACACCGGGGAGCTGTTTTTT
TRBD2 | - | TRBJ2-1 | TRBV4-3 | CASSRIAGNYNEQFF | TGCGCCAGCAGCCGGATAGCGGGGAACTACAATGAGCAGTTCTTC
- | - | TRBJ1-4 | TRBV7-2 | CASSSKSRGATNEKLFF | TGTGCCAGCAGCTCAAAATCCAGGGGTGCAACTAATGAAAAACTGTTTTTT
- | few | TRBJ2-7 | TRBV2 | CASSVNQGEQYF | TGTGCCAGCAGTGTCAATCAGGGGGAGCAGTACTTC
TRBD1 | - | TRBJ1-6 | TRBV19 | CASSMGQDSSPLHF | TGTGCCAGTAGTATGGGACAGGACAGTTCACCCCTCCACTTT
TRBD1 | - | TRBJ1-2 | TRBV7-2 | CASSKAGTGANYGYTF | TGTGCCAGCAGCAAAGCCGGGACAGGGGCGAACTATGGCTACACCTTC
- | - | TRBJ1-1 | TRBV12-2 | CASRPRQGRVEAFF | TGTGCAAGTCGACCCCGACAGGGAAGGGTTGAAGCTTTCTTT
TRBD1 | - | TRBJ2-5 | TRBV6-6 | CASSSSGTGSETQYF | TGTGCCAGCAGTTCCTCCGGGACAGGGTCGGAGACCCAGTACTTC
- | - | TRBJ2-3 | TRBV15 | CATSRDYYSPGLPDTQYF | TGTGCCACCAGCAGAGATTATTATAGCCCGGGGTTACCAGATACGCAGTATTTT
- | - | TRBJ2-7 | TRBV28 | CASLPQIEAYEQYF | TGTGCCAGCCTTCCCCAAATAGAGGCCTACGAGCAGTACTTC
- | - | TRBJ1-2 | TRBV14 | CASSQVETGGYTF | TGTGCCAGCAGCCAAGTCGAGACAGGCGGCTACACCTTC
TRBD2 | - | TRBJ2-1 | TRBV28 | CASRRDEGASGSLYNEQFF | TGTGCCAGCAGACGGGATGAAGGGGCTAGCGGGAGTCTTTACAATGAGCAGTTCTTC
- | few | TRBJ1-6 | TRBV3-1/TRBV3-2 | CASSPGNNSPLHF | TGTGCCAGCAGCCCCGGGAATAATTCACCCCTCCACTTT
- | - | TRBJ1-2 | TRBV7-2 | CASSPPGYTF | TGTGCCAGCAGCCCCCCAGGCTACACCTTC
- | - | TRBJ1-1 | TRBV19 | CASNTWEETEAFF | TGTGCCAGTAATACGTGGGAGGAGACTGAAGCTTTCTTT
TRBD1 | - | TRBJ1-5 | TRBV28 | CASMKTGSGNQPQHF | TGTGCCAGCATGAAGACAGGGTCTGGCAATCAGCCCCAGCATTTT
TRBD2 | few | TRBJ2-2 | TRBV23-1 | CASSQSLLAGGPGTGELFF | TGCGCCAGCAGTCAATCTCTGCTAGCGGGAGGGCCGGGGACCGGGGAGCTGTTTTTT
TRBD1 | - | TRBJ2-7 | TRBV29-1 | CSVETDRGREQYF | TGCAGCGTGGAGACGGACAGGGGGCGAGAGCAGTACTTC
TRBD2 | - | TRBJ2-7 | TRBV29-1 | CSVEGVSGGPYEQYF | TGCAGCGTTGAGGGCGTTAGCGGGGGCCCATACGAGCAGTACTTC
- | - | TRBJ1-6 | TRBV7-8 | CASSPYNSPLHF | TGTGCCAGCAGCCCATATAATTCACCCCTCCACTTT
TRBD1 | - | TRBJ2-1 | TRBV27 | CASRRNRGRSNNEQFF | TGTGCCAGCAGGCGGAACAGGGGCCGGTCAAACAATGAGCAGTTCTTC
TRBD1 | once | TRBJ1-2 | TRBV4-1 | CASSQNRGRGGYTF | TGCGCCAGCAGCCAAAACAGGGGACGGGGCGGCTACACCTTC
- | - | TRBJ2-7 | TRBV7-2 | CASSYYSYEQYF | TGTGCCAGCAGCTACTACTCCTACGAGCAGTACTTC
TRBD1 | - | TRBJ2-7 | TRBV3-1/TRBV3-2 | CASSQDNRGFYEQYF | TGTGCCAGCAGCCAAGATAACAGGGGCTTCTACGAGCAGTACTTC
- | - | TRBJ2-5 | TRBV12-3/TRBV12-4 | CASSDPPAAQYF | TGTGCCAGCAGTGACCCGCCCGCGGCCCAGTACTTC
- | - | TRBJ2-7 | TRBV5-1 | CASSLATGGDPLYF | TGCGCCAGCAGCTTGGCTACAGGCGGAGATCCTTTGTACTTC